This T cell receptor beta chain is drawn from a study of OX40 agonist ivuxolimab in advanced cancers. In the study overall: In this trial design, patients received ivuxolimab intravenously at 0.01 to 10 mg/kg every 2 weeks.

This clone came up once. The CDR3 contains 12 residues. Germline V gene lookup returns CDR1 SGDLS and CDR2 YYNGEE. The V end lost 3 bases, the J end lost 2 bases, and 6 bases lay between the germline ends. Profiling relied on immunoSEQ multiplex PCR, and the TCRdb table lists in-frame clones only, not all of them. The table lists 10,000 to 15,000 clones, about three quarters of them singletons. This sequence originates from an adult with an advanced solid tumor such as melanoma, head and neck, liver or kidney cancer. The chain joins TRBV9 to TRBJ2-7, with a weak D call TRBD1 (5 bases). The sequencing used CD4+ or CD8+ T cells sorted from blood, collected in a trial of the OX40 agonist ivuxolimab. The CDR3 protein is CASSADTYEQYF. CDR3 bases: TGTGCCAGCAGCGCGGACACCTACGAGCAGTACTTC.